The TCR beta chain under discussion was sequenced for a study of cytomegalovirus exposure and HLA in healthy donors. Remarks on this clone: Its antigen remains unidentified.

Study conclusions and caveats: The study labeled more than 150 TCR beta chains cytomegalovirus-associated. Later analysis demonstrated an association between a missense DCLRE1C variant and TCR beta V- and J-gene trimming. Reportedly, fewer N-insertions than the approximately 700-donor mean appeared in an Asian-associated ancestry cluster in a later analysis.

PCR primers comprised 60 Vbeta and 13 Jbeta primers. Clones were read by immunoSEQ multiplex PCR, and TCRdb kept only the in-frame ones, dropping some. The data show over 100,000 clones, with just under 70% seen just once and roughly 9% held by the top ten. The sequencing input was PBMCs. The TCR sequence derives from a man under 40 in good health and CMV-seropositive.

CDR3 sequence: CASSRGPQGDTEAFF. Written as DNA, the CDR3 is TGTGCCAGTAGCCGTGGTCCCCAGGGGGACACTGAAGCTTTCTTT. The chain is built from TRBV19 and TRBJ1-1, with TRBD1 matching 7 bases. The V and J ends lost 6 bases and 3 bases, in that order; junction bases with no gene match: 10. The CDR3 is 15 amino acids. Germline CDR1 reads LNHDA; CDR2 reads SQIVND (reference sequence).